This TCR beta chain was captured by sequencing in a study of blood T cell repertoires in COVID-19. The wider study: The study drew acute and convalescent COVID-19 samples from the United States, Italy and Spain. Sources were T cells, B-cell-depleted T cells, or PBMCs; the material itself was cDNA or gDNA.

Germline values: CDR1 SGHTA, CDR2 FQGNSA. The V and J ends lost 3 bases and 14 bases, in that order; junction bases with no gene match: 6. This CDR3 has 12 amino acids. Authors' processing steps: Researchers report that nucleated cell counts were estimated from reference gene primer amplification. Method: immunoSEQ multiplex PCR; TCRdb's copy keeps in-frame clones and lacks some. The V and J calls and the clone size are those of that table, but D and trimming were determined from the DNA. The sample includes around 700,000 clones, approximately 90% of them seen just once. Sequenced sample: peripheral blood. The rearrangement uses TRBV7-2 and TRBJ2-1; 8 nucleotides align to TRBD1. The receptor's source is a woman aged 18 to 35 with acute or convalescent COVID-19. Here the CDR3 DNA reads TGTGCCAGCAGCTTCCGGGACAGGATGGAGTTCTTC. Protein product: CASSFRDRMEFF.